This is a list of T cell receptor beta chains from one sample in a study of blood T cells in healthy people across ages. TCRdb independently ran MiXCR on the 5' RACE reads; one entry per CDR3 protein. The data contain some 1,000,000 distinct CDR3 sequences, 20% to 25% of them singletons. The same sample was also used in a study of T cells of mothers and their children.

The sequencing sample was made of blood. The source is a girl aged 2-10 years in good health. Both conserved end residues are part of each CDR3. D genes are given only for firm matches. Size tells how often a clone was seen (once, few, many) or the class of an expanded clone, and some rows leave it out.

CDR3 protein	CDR3 DNA	V gene	J gene	D gene	clone size
CSARDSLREQFF	TGCAGTGCTAGAGATTCTTTGCGAGAGCAGTTCTTC	TRBV20-1	TRBJ2-1	.	few
CASSSTMGDQETQYF	TGCGCCAGCAGCTCGACGATGGGGGATCAAGAGACCCAGTACTTC	TRBV5-1	TRBJ2-5	.	.
CASRDSIDEKVFF	TGTGCCAGCAGGGACTCGATAGACGAAAAAGTGTTTTTT	TRBV12-3/TRBV12-4	TRBJ1-4	.	once
CASRAQRNNEQFF	TGCGCCAGCAGGGCCCAGCGTAACAATGAGCAGTTCTTC	TRBV5-1	TRBJ2-1	.	.
CASSIQGASADTQYF	TGCGCCAGCAGCATTCAGGGGGCTTCTGCAGATACGCAGTATTTT	TRBV5-1	TRBJ2-3	TRBD1	few
CASSYSGGVNQPQHF	TGTGCCAGCAGTTACTCAGGGGGCGTGAATCAGCCCCAGCATTTT	TRBV6-5	TRBJ1-5	TRBD1	.
CSVEDFDGYGYTF	TGCAGCGTTGAAGATTTTGACGGCTATGGCTACACCTTC	TRBV29-1	TRBJ1-2	.	few
CSARGSGNKYLDGPQMYNEQFF	TGCAGTGCTAGAGGCTCCGGAAATAAATACTTGGATGGGCCTCAGATGTACAATGAGCAGTTCTTC	TRBV20-1	TRBJ2-1	.	few
CSVGQDGDTQYF	TGCAGCGTAGGACAGGACGGAGATACGCAGTATTTT	TRBV29-1	TRBJ2-3	TRBD1	once
CASSGTGDEKLFF	TGTGCCAGCAGCGGGACAGGGGATGAAAAACTGTTTTTT	TRBV2	TRBJ1-4	TRBD1	few
CASSLSPTGRTYNEQFF	TGTGCCAGCAGCTTAAGTCCGACGGGAAGGACCTACAATGAGCAGTTCTTC	TRBV7-3	TRBJ2-1	.	few
CASSKQGIAYEQYF	TGTGCCAGCTCCAAGCAGGGGATCGCCTACGAGCAGTACTTC	TRBV27	TRBJ2-7	.	.
CASSLSGTASSYEQYF	TGTGCCAGCAGCTTGTCTGGGACGGCCAGCTCCTACGAGCAGTACTTC	TRBV11-1	TRBJ2-7	.	.
CSASMTATAKNIQYF	TGCAGTGCTAGCATGACCGCTACAGCCAAAAACATTCAGTACTTC	TRBV20-1	TRBJ2-4	.	few
CASSVARDNQETQYF	TGTGCCAGCAGTGTGGCCCGGGACAACCAAGAGACCCAGTACTTC	TRBV6-1	TRBJ2-5	.	few